The 20 T cell receptor beta chains reported below all come from one sample, sequenced in a study of cytomegalovirus exposure and HLA in healthy donors. Both 60 Vbeta primers and 13 Jbeta primers went into the PCR. This table comes from immunoSEQ multiplex PCR, and its TCRdb copy is limited to in-frame clones, with some not included. The sample holds about 80,000 clones, around 77% seen once. Source material: PBMCs. These receptors all come from a man aged 45-65 years in good health and CMV-seronegative.

The chain recombines TRBV6-1 with TRBJ2-6; 7 positions match TRBD2. After removal of 2 bases from V and 2 bases from J, the junction contained 6 bases not matched to a gene. Per the germline V gene, CDR1 is MNHNS and CDR2 is SASEGT. The CDR3 extends over 17 amino acids. CDR3 in amino acids: CASSETRGRAGANVLTF. CDR3 in DNA: TGTGCCAGCAGTGAAACGCGGGGGAGGGCTGGGGCCAACGTCCTGACTTTC.

The V and J genes are TRBV30 and TRBJ2-3; D might be TRBD2 (6 bases). V was clipped by 8 bases and J by 4 bases, with 13 bases between them. The CDR3 contains 12 residues. Germline CDR1 GTSNPN, CDR2 SVGIG (reference sequence). The CDR3, as DNA: TGTGCCCAGCGACTAGGGGCAGATACGCAGTATTTT. It specifies CAQRLGADTQYF. The full variable domain, in which reference TRBV30 and TRBJ2-3 provide the parts outside the CDR3, is SQTIHQWPATLVQPVGSPLSLECTVEGTSNPNLYWYRQAAGRGLQLLFYSVGIGQISSEVPQNLSASRPQDRQFILSSKKLLLSDSGFYLCAQRLGADTQYFGPGTRLTVL.

In this sample, this clone turned up a few times. The chain uses TRBV6-1 and TRBJ1-6; the D is unclear. Trimming pared 11 bases from V and 6 bases from J, leaving 14 bases between. This CDR3 has 13 amino acids. Germline-derived CDR1 and CDR2 are MNHNS and SASEGT. For the CDR3, the DNA is TGTGCCGCAGCCGGAGGCGTTAATTCACCCCTCCACTTT. Protein product: CAAAGGVNSPLHF.

This clone was seen a handful of times. The chain joins TRBV6-1 to TRBJ2-5; 10 bases map to TRBD2. Per the germline V gene, CDR1 is MNHNS and CDR2 is SASEGT. The CDR3 totals 15 residues. V was pared by 6 bases and J by 1 base, with 5 bases of the junction left unmatched. CDR3 in amino acids: CASSSLAGGQETQYF. CDR3 DNA: TGTGCCAGCAGCTCGTTAGCGGGGGGCCAAGAGACCCAGTACTTC.

DNA for the CDR3: TGTGCCAGCAGTTTTTTGGGACAGGGGGCCGATGGCTACACCTTC. As protein: CASSFLGQGADGYTF. The chain employs TRBV27 and TRBJ1-2, with 12 bases lining up with TRBD1. The CDR3 runs to 15 residues. The trim removed 3 bases at V and 6 bases at J, leaving 5 bases unmatched. Per germline, CDR1 MNHEY and CDR2 SMNVEV (reference sequence).

This clone was seen more than once but under ten times. V gene TRBV30 combines with J gene TRBJ1-4, with D unresolved. V gave up 6 bases and J gave up 6 bases, with 14 bases separating them. CDR1 and CDR2 (germline): GTSNPN, SVGIG (reference sequence). There are 13 residues in the CDR3. The CDR3: CACSSTPYEKLFF. The CDR3 DNA is TGTGCCTGCTCTAGTACCCCCTATGAAAAACTGTTTTTT.

This sequence joins TRBV9 and TRBJ2-3, with 14 bases lining up with TRBD2. Germline CDR1 reads SGDLS; CDR2 reads YYNGEE. The trim removed 4 bases at V and 6 bases at J, leaving 7 bases unmatched. CDR3 length equals 16 residues. The CDR3, as DNA: TGTGCCAGCAGCTCACCGGGACTAGCGGGGGAGGATACGCAGTATTTT. Translated: CASSSPGLAGEDTQYF. The entire variable domain, with the rest obtained from reference TRBV9 and TRBJ2-3, is as follows: DSGVTQTPKHLITATGQRVTLRCSPRSGDLSVYWYQQSLDQGLQFLIQYYNGEERAKGNILERFSAQQFPDLHSELNLSSLELGDSALYFCASSSPGLAGEDTQYFGPGTRLTVL.

This rearrangement joins TRBV19 to TRBJ2-3; no clear D gene. The V end lost 4 bases, the J end lost 1 base, and 12 bases lay between the germline ends. The germline gives CDR1 LNHDA, CDR2 SQIVND (reference sequence). The CDR3 covers 15 residues. As DNA, the CDR3 is TGTGCCAGTAGTAGAAGTAGCTCGGGCACAGATACGCAGTATTTT. As protein: CASSRSSSGTDTQYF.

CDR3 loop: CAWSTPPTVKPLHF. In nucleotides, the CDR3 is TGTGCCTGGAGTACTCCCCCGACTGTCAAACCCCTCCACTTT. The gene calls are TRBV30 and TRBJ1-6, with D unresolved. The CDR3 loop spans 14 amino acids. V lost 2 bases, J lost 12 bases, and 17 bases lay in between. CDR1 and CDR2 (germline): GTSNPN, SVGIG (reference sequence).

V usage is TRBV4-3 and J usage is TRBJ2-2; 7 bases fit TRBD1. Trimming cost V 1 base and J 4 bases; bases outside gene matches: 6. The CDR3 runs 16 residues. Looked up from germline, CDR1 is LGHNA and CDR2 is YSLEER. CDR3 loop: CASSQGQGRSTGELFF. Here the CDR3 DNA reads TGCGCCAGCAGCCAAGGACAGGGTCGTAGCACCGGGGAGCTGTTTTTT.

The chain employs TRBV5-4 and TRBJ2-5, with TRBD2 identical over 10 bases. CDR3 size: 15 residues. The germline V gene has CDR1 SGHNT and CDR2 YYREEE (reference sequence). With 5 bases clipped from V and 5 bases from J, the junction kept 9 bases outside the gene matches. The CDR3 region has the DNA TGTGCCAGCAGGGTGAGGACGGGACTAGCGGAGACCCAGTACTTC. Its protein product is CASRVRTGLAETQYF.

V usage is TRBV18 and J usage is TRBJ2-1; D might be TRBD2 (7 bases). The length of the CDR3 is 14 residues. V was shortened by 3 bases and J by 6 bases, with 12 bases between the two germline ends. The V gene's germline CDR1 is KGHSH and CDR2 LQKENI. This CDR3 is CASSPAGAINEQFF. In DNA, the CDR3 is TGTGCCAGCTCACCGGCGGGGGCCATCAATGAGCAGTTCTTC.

This chain links TRBV7-2 with TRBJ1-4; a possible D gene is TRBD1 (5 bases). The V end was cut by 6 bases, the J end by 3 bases, with 14 bases between. This CDR3 has 15 residues. The germline V gene has CDR1 SGHTA and CDR2 FQGNSA. As DNA, the CDR3 is TGTGCCAGCAGAGCGCAGGGTGTCCCTAATGAAAAACTGTTTTTT. Encoded protein: CASRAQGVPNEKLFF.

This chain's CDR3 is CASSTAGGRSTDTQYF. CDR3 in DNA: TGTGCCAGCAGCACGGCGGGGGGGCGGAGCACAGATACGCAGTATTTT. This sequence joins TRBV5-4 and TRBJ2-3, with 9 bases lining up with TRBD2. V dropped 4 bases and J dropped 0; count of bases not matched to a gene: 6. CDR1 is SGHNT and CDR2 is YYREEE in the germline V gene (reference sequence). CDR3 length equals 16 residues.

This chain connects TRBV4-3 to TRBJ2-4, with 10 bases lining up with TRBD1. V trimming: 1 base; J trimming: 5 bases; junction bases outside the gene matches: 8. The CDR3 sequence is 17 residues long. Germline V gene lookup returns CDR1 LGHNA and CDR2 YSLEER. The CDR3 is CASSQGLLGQGENIQYF. The CDR3 nucleotides are TGCGCCAGCAGCCAAGGTCTCCTCGGACAGGGGGAAAACATTCAGTACTTC.

The chain couples TRBV27 to TRBJ1-6; D call uncertain. Germline V gene sequence: CDR1 MNHEY, CDR2 SMNVEV (reference sequence). The CDR3 has 15 residues. The ends were cut back, 7 bases at V and 0 bases at J, with 10 bases in the middle. The CDR3 DNA reads TGTGCCAGCAAACCCGATAGCTCCTATAATTCACCCCTCCACTTT. Encoded protein: CASKPDSSYNSPLHF.

The chain has TRBV28 and TRBJ1-3; D is ambiguous. The CDR3 is 16 residues long. Trimming removed 4 bases from V and 0 bases from J, with 13 bases in between. CDR1 MDHEN and CDR2 SYDVKM come from the germline V gene. The CDR3 DNA reads TGTGCCAGCAGTTCCAACCTACTGAGCTCTGGAAACACCATATATTTT. Translation gives CASSSNLLSSGNTIYF.

The chain has TRBV4-2 and TRBJ1-5, with 7 bases fitting TRBD1. Germline V CDR1 and CDR2: LGHNA, YNFKEQ. The CDR3 sequence is 17 residues long. Germline trimming cut 3 bases from V and 0 bases from J; bases unmatched to any gene: 8. The CDR3 DNA reads TGTGCCAGCAGCCATCGACTTGACAGGGATAGCAATCAGCCCCAGCATTTT. It encodes CASSHRLDRDSNQPQHF.

The gene calls are TRBV7-9 and TRBJ1-4; 8 bases line up with TRBD1. The CDR3 extends over 15 amino acids. Per germline, CDR1 SEHNR and CDR2 FQNEAQ (reference sequence). V shed 1 base, J shed 8 bases, and the junction held 6 bases outside the gene matches. The CDR3 spells CASSLGTGMGEKLFF. The CDR3 coding sequence is TGTGCCAGCAGCTTAGGGACAGGGATGGGAGAAAAACTGTTTTTT.

The chain links TRBV19 to TRBJ1-2, with TRBD1 matching over 9 bases. With V trimmed by 4 bases and J by 3 bases, 6 bases remained unmatched. This CDR3 has 15 residues. From germline, CDR1 is LNHDA and CDR2 SQIVND (reference sequence). For the CDR3, the DNA is TGTGCCAGTAGTACAAGTACAGGGGGCGACTATGGCTACACCTTC. It encodes CASSTSTGGDYGYTF. The variable domain in full, with the rest retrieved from reference TRBV19 and TRBJ1-2, is DGGITQSPKYLFRKEGQNVTLSCEQNLNHDAMYWYRQDPGQGLRLIYYSQIVNDFQKGDIAEGYSVSREKKESFPLTVTSAQKNPTAFYLCASSTSTGGDYGYTFGSGTRLTVV.